The T cell receptor (beta chain) under discussion was sequenced for a study of blood T cell repertoires in COVID-19 (TCRdb year 2020). Regarding the research as a whole: Samples from collaborators originated in the United States, Italy and Spain and spanned both the acute and convalescent phases of COVID-19. HLA class I and class II types, where available, came from metadata supplied by the sample provider rather than from assay-based typing. A de-identified subject ID, COVID-19 status, age in years and sex were almost always included in the sample metadata. The material from the prospective study consisted of cDNA or gDNA derived from T cells, B-cell-depleted T cells, or PBMCs. The dataset comprised deeply sampled blood TCRbeta repertoires from subjects exposed to, actively infected with, or recovered from COVID-19. Samples were obtained from the ongoing ImmuneRACE study (first 160 participants) and from 1,000 to 1,500 subjects provided by 6 global collaborators. The repertoires were made available in a free public database intended to serve as a resource for research on the immune response to SARS-CoV-2.

Cut back by 5 bases and 0 bases, the V and J ends lie 7 bases apart. The CDR3 sequence holds 13 residues, the cysteine and phenylalanine included. Just CDR3 DNA is preserved here, 39 bases in frame from base 1. CDR1 and CDR2 are read off the germline V gene as SGHVS and FQNEAQ. In the prospective study, participants were about 18 to 95 years old, resided in about two dozen geographic areas of the United States, and were enrolled through a virtual design. Cohort assignment in the prospective study relied on participant-reported clinical history from a screening survey and a study questionnaire. In the prospective study, mobile phlebotomists collected whole blood, serum and a nasopharyngeal or oropharyngeal swab from each participant. Over a roughly 2-month period, participants in the prospective study had the option of providing additional blood draws and questionnaires. Before DNA extraction, prospective study blood samples were shipped either frozen or at room temperature.

Paper-wide results and their limitations: How much clinical and demographic metadata was included differed by source and by participant, and the metadata was provided uncurated.

The immunoSEQ Assay, a bias-controlled multiplex PCR, was used to amplify TCRbeta CDR3 regions from genomic DNA. For the original study's pipeline: The number of nucleated cells in each sample was estimated by amplification of reference gene primers within the assay. To quantify the absolute abundance of each unique TCRbeta CDR3 rearrangement, sequence reads were collapsed and filtered. For each sample, productive Simpson clonality was calculated as the square root of Simpson's diversity index over productive rearrangements. TCRdb provides this immuneACCESS table in a form limited to in-frame rearrangements. Some clones are lacking; in checked studies, under half of them reflect an unresolved V gene, and why the rest are absent is not known. That table furnishes V, J and clone size, whereas the DNA furnished D and trimming. The sample profile shows roughly 430,000 clones; 70% to 90% of them were found once. Together, the top ten hold roughly 2% of the sample.

Details on this clone: Its antigen is not yet known. It has no much larger one-base neighbor in the sample; base qualities were not kept.

The chain employs TRBV7-8 and TRBJ1-1, with the D gene call left open. The clonotype originates from a woman between 40 and 55 years old with acute COVID-19. Sequenced input: PBMCs or T cells enriched from blood (not recorded which). At the DNA level, the sequence is TGTGCCAGCAGCACCCTATTGAACACTGAAGCTTTCTTT. This sequence encodes CASSTLLNTEAFF.